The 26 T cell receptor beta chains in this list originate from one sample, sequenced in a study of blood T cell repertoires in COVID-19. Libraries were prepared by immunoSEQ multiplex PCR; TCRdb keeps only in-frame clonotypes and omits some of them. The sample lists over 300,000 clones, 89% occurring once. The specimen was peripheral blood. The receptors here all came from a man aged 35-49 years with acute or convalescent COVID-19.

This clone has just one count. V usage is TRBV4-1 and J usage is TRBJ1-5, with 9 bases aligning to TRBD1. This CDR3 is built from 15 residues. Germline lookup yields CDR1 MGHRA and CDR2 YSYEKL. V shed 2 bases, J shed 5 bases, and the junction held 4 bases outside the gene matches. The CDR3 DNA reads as TGCGCCAGCAGCCAAACGACAGGGGGTGATCAGCCCCAGCATTTT. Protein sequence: CASSQTTGGDQPQHF.

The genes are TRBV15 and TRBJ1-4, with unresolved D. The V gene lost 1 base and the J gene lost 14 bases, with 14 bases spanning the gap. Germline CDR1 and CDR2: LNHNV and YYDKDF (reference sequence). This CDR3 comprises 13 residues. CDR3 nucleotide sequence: TGTGCCACCAGCAGAGCCAATCAAAACGGGCTGTTTTTT. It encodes CATSRANQNGLFF.

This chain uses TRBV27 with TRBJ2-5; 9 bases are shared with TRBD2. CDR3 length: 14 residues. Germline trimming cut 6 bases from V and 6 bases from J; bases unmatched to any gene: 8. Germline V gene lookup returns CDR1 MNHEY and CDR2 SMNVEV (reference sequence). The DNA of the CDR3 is TGTGCCAGCAGCGGGAATAGCGGGAGAAAGACCCAGTACTTC. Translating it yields CASSGNSGRKTQYF.

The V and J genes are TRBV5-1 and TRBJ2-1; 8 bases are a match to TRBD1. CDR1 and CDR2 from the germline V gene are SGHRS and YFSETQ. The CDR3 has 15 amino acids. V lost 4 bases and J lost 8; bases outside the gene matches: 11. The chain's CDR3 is CASSPGRGLSDEQFF. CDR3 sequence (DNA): TGCGCCAGCAGCCCTGGCAGGGGGCTCTCAGATGAGCAGTTCTTC.

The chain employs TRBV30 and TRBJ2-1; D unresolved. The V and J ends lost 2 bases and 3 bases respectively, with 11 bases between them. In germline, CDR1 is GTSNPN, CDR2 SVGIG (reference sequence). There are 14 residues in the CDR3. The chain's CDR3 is CAWSLQVDYNEQFF. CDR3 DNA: TGTGCCTGGAGTTTGCAGGTGGACTACAATGAGCAGTTCTTC.

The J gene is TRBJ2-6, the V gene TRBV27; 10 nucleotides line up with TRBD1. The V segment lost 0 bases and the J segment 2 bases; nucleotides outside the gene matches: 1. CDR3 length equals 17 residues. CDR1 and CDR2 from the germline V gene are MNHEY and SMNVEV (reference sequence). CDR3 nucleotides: TGTGCCAGCAGTTTATCCGGGACAGGGGCTGGGGCCAACGTCCTGACTTTC. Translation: CASSLSGTGAGANVLTF.

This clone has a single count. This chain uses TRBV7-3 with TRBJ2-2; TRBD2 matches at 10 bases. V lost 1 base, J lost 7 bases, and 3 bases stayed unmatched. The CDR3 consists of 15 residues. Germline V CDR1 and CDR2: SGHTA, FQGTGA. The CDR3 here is CASSLRTSGGGELFF. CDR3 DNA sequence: TGTGCCAGCAGCTTAAGGACTAGCGGAGGCGGGGAGCTGTTTTTT.

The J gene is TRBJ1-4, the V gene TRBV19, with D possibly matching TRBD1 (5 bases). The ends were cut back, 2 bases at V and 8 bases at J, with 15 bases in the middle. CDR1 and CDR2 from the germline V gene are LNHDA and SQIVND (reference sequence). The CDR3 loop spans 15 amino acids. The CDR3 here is CASSIRPTGWEKLFF. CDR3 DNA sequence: TGTGCCAGTAGTATACGGCCTACAGGATGGGAAAAACTGTTTTTT.

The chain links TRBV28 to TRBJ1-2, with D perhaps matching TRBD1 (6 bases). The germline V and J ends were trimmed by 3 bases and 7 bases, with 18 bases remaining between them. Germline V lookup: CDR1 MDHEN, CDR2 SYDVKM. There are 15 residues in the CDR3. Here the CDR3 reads CASSLGLSGVFGYTF. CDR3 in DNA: TGTGCCAGCAGTTTGGGGCTGTCAGGGGTCTTTGGCTACACCTTC.

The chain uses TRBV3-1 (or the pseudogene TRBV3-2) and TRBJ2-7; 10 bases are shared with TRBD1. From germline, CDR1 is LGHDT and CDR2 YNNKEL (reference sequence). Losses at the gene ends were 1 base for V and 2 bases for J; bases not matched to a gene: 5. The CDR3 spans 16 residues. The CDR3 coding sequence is TGTGCCAGCAGCCAAGCGGGACAGGGGTTTCCCTACGAGCAGTACTTC. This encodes CASSQAGQGFPYEQYF.

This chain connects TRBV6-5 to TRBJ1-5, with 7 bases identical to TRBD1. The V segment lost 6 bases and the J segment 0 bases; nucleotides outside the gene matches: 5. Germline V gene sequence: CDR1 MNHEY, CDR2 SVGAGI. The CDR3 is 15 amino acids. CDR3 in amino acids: CASRSGQYSNQPQHF. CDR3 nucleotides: TGTGCCAGCAGATCGGGACAGTATAGCAATCAGCCCCAGCATTTT.

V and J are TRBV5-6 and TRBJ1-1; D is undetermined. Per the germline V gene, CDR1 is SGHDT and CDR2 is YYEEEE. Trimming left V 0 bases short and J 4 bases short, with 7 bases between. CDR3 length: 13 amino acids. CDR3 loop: CASSLGGFTEAFF. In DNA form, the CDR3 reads TGTGCCAGCAGCTTGGGAGGGTTCACTGAAGCTTTCTTT. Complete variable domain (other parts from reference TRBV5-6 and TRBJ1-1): DAGVTQSPTHLIKTRGQQVTLRCSPKSGHDTVSWYQQALGQGPQFIFQYYEEEERQRGNFPDRFSGHQFPNYSSELNVNALLLGDSALYLCASSLGGFTEAFFGQGTRLTVV.

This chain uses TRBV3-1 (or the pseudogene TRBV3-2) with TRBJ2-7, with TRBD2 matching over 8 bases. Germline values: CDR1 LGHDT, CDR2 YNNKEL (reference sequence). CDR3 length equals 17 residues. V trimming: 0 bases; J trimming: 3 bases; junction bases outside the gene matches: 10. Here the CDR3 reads CASSQDSIGAGDYEQYF. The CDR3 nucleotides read TGTGCCAGCAGCCAAGACTCCATTGGAGCGGGGGACTACGAGCAGTACTTC.

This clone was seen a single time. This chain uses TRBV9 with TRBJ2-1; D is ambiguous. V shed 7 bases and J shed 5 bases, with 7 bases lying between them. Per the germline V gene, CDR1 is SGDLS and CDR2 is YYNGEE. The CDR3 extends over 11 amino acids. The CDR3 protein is CASSEHNEQFF. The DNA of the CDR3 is TGTGCCAGCTCCGAGCACAATGAGCAGTTCTTC.

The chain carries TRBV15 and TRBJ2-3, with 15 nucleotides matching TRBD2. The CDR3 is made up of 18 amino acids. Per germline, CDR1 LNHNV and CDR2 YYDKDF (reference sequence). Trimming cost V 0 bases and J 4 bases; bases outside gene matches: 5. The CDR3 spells CATSRDGWTSGRADTQYF. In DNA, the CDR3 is TGTGCCACCAGCAGAGATGGGTGGACTAGCGGGAGGGCAGATACGCAGTATTTT. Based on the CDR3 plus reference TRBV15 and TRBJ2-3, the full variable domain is DAMVIQNPRYQVTQFGKPVTLSCSQTLNHNVMYWYQQKSSQAPKLLFHYYDKDFNNEADTPDNFQSRRPNTSFCFLDIRSPGLGDTAMYLCATSRDGWTSGRADTQYFGPGTRLTVL.

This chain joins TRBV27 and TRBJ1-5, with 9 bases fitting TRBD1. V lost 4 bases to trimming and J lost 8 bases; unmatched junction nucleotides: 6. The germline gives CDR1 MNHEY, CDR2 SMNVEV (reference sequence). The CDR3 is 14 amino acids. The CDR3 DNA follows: TGTGCCAGCAGTTCTTACAGGGGGCTAGAGCCCCAGCATTTT. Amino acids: CASSSYRGLEPQHF.

CDR3 amino acids: CASSLSPGFLGSPLHF. The CDR3 bases are TGTGCCAGCAGTTTATCCCCAGGCTTTTTGGGTTCACCCCTCCACTTT. The rearrangement uses TRBV27 and TRBJ1-6; D not resolved. Germline V gene data show CDR1 as MNHEY and CDR2 as SMNVEV (reference sequence). V gave up 0 bases and J gave up 9 bases, with 15 bases separating them. The CDR3 runs to 16 residues.

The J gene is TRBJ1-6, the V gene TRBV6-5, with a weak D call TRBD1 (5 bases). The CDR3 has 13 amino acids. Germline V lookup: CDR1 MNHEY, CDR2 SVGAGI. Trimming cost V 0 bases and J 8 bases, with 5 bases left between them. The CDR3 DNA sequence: TGTGCCAGCAGTTACTCAGGGGATTCACCCCTCCACTTT. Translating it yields CASSYSGDSPLHF.

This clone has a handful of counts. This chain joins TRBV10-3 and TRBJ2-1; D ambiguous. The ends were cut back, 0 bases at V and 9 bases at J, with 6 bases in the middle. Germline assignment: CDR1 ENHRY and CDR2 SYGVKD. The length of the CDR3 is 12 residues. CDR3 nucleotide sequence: TGTGCCATCAGTGAGTCTATCGGTGAGCAGTTCTTC. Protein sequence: CAISESIGEQFF.

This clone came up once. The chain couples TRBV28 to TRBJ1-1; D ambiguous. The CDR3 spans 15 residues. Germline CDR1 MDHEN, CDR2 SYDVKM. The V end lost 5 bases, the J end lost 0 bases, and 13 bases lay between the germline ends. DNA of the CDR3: TGTGCCAGCAGTGTCCCCGGACTCATGAACACTGAAGCTTTCTTT. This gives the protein CASSVPGLMNTEAFF.

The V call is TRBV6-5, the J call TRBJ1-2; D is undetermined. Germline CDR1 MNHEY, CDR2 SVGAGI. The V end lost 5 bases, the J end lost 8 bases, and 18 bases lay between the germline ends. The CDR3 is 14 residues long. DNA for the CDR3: TGTGCCAGCAGTCCTCTTGCGGGAAGAGGCGGCTACACCTTC. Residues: CASSPLAGRGGYTF.

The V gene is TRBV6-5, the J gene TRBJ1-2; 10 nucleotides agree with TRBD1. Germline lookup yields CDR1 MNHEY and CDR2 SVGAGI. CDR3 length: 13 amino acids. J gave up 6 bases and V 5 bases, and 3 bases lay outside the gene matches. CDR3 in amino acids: CASSRQGANGYTF. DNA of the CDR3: TGTGCCAGCAGTCGACAGGGGGCTAATGGCTACACCTTC.

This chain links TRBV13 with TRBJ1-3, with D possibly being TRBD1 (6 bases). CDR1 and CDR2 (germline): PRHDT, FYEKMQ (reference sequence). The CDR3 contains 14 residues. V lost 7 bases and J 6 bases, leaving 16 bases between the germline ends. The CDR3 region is CASNLGQLPNTIYF. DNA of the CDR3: TGTGCCAGCAATCTCGGACAGCTACCAAACACCATATATTTT.

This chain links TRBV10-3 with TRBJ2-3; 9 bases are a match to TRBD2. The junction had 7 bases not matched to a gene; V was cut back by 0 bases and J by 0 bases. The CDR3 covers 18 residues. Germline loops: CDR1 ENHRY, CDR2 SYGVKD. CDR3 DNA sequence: TGTGCCATCAGTGAGTCGGGGGCTAGCGGGACTAGCACAGATACGCAGTATTTT. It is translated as CAISESGASGTSTDTQYF.

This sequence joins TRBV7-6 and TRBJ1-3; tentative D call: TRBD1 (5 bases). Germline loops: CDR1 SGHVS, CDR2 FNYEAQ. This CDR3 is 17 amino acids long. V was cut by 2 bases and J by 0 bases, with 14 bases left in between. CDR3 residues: CASSLFQGSFSGNTIYF. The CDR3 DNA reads TGTGCCAGCAGCTTATTTCAGGGCAGCTTCTCTGGAAACACCATATATTTT. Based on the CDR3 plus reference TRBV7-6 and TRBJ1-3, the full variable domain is GAGVSQSPRYKVTKRGQDVALRCDPISGHVSLYWYRQALGQGPEFLTYFNYEAQQDKSGLPNDRFSAERPEGSISTLTIQRTEQRDSAMYRCASSLFQGSFSGNTIYFGEGSWLTVV.

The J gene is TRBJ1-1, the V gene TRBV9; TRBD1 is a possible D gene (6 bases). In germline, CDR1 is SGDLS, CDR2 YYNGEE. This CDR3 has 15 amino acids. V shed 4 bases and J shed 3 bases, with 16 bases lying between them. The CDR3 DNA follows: TGTGCCAGCAGCTCGGAGCGACAGGATGACACTGAAGCTTTCTTT. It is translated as CASSSERQDDTEAFF.